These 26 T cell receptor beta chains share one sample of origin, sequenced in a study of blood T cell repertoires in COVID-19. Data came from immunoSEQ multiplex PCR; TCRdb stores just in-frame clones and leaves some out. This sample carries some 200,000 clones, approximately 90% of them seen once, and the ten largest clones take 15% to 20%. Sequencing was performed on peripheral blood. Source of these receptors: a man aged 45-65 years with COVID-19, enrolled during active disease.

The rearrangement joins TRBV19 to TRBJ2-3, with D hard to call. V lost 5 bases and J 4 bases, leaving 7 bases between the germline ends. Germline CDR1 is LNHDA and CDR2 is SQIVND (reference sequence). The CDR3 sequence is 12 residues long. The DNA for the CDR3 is TGTGCCAGTAGTTCTACGGCAGATACGCAGTATTTT. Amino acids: CASSSTADTQYF.

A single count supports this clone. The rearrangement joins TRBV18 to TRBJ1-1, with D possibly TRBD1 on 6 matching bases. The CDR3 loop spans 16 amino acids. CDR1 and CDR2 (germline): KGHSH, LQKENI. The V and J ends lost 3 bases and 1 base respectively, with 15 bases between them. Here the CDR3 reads CASSPIIQGENTEAFF. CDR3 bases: TGTGCCAGCTCACCGATCATACAGGGCGAGAACACTGAAGCTTTCTTT.

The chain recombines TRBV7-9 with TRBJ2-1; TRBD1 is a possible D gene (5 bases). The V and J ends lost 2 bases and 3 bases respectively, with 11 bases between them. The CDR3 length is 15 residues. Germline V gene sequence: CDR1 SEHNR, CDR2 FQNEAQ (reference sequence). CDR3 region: CASSLRGSGYNEQFF. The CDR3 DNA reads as TGTGCCAGCAGCTTAAGGGGTAGTGGCTACAATGAGCAGTTCTTC. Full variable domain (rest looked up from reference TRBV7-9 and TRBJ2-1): DTGVSQNPRHKITKRGQNVTFRCDPISEHNRLYWYRQTLGQGPEFLTYFQNEAQLEKSRLLSDRFSAERPKGSFSTLEIQRTEQGDSAMYLCASSLRGSGYNEQFFGPGTRLTVL.

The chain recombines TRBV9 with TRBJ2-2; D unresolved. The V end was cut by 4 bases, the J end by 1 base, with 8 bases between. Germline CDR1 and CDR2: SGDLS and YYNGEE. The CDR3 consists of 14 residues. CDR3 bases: TGTGCCAGCAGCCTCCTCGGGAACACCGGGGAGCTGTTTTTT. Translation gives CASSLLGNTGELFF.

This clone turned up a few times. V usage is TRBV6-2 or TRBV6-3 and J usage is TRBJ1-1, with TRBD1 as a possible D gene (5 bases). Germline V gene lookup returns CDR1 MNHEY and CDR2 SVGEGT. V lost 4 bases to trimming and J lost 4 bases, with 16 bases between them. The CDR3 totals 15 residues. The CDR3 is CASSSARGGATEAFF. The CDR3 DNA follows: TGTGCCAGCAGTTCCGCAAGGGGAGGCGCCACTGAAGCTTTCTTT.

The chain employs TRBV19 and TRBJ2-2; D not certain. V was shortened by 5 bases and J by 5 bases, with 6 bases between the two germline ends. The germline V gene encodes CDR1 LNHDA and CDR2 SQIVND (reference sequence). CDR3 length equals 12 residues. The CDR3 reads CASSPLTGELFF. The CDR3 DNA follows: TGTGCCAGTAGTCCCCTTACCGGGGAGCTGTTTTTT.

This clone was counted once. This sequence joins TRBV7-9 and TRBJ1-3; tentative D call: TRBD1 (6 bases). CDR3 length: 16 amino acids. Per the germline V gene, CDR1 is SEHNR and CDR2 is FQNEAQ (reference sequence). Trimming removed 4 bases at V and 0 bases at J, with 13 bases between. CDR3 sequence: CASSWAGQSSGNTIYF. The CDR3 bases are TGTGCCAGCAGCTGGGCTGGACAGAGCTCTGGAAACACCATATATTTT.

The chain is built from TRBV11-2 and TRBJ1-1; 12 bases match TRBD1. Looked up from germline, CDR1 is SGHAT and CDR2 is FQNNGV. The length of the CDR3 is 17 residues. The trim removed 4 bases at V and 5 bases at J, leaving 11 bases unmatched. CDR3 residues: CASSSALGTGGRTEAFF. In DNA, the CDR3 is TGTGCCAGCAGCTCTGCCTTGGGGACAGGGGGCCGGACTGAAGCTTTCTTT.

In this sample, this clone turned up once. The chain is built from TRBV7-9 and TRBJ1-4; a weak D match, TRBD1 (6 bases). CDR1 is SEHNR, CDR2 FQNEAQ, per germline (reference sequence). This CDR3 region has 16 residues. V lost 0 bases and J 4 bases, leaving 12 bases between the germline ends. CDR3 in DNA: TGTGCCAGCAGCTTAGCGTTAGGGGGAAGTAATGAAAAACTGTTTTTT. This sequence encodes CASSLALGGSNEKLFF.

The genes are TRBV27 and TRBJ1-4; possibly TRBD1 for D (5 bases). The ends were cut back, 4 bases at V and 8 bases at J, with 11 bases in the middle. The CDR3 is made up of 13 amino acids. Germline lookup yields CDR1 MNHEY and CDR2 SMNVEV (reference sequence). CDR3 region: CASSWAGGEKLFF. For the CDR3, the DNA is TGTGCCAGCAGTTGGGCGGGGGGAGAAAAACTGTTTTTT. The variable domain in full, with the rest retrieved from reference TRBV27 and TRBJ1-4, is EAQVTQNPRYLITVTGKKLTVTCSQNMNHEYMSWYRQDPGLGLRQIYYSMNVEVTDKGDVPEGYKVSRKEKRNFPLILESPSPNQTSLYFCASSWAGGEKLFFGSGTQLSVL.

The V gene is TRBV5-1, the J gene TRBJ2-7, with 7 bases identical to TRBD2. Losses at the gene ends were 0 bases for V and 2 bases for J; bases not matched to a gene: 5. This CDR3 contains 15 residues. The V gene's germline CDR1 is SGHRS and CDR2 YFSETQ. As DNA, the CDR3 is TGCGCCAGCAGCTTGGAGGTAGGGAGGGCCTACGAGCAGTACTTC. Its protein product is CASSLEVGRAYEQYF.

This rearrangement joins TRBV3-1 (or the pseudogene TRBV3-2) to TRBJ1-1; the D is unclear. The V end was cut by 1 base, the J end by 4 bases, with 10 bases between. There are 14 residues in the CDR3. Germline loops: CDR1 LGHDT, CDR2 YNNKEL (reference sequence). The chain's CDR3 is CASSQGRVGTEAFF. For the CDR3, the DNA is TGTGCCAGCAGCCAAGGTCGGGTAGGCACTGAAGCTTTCTTT.

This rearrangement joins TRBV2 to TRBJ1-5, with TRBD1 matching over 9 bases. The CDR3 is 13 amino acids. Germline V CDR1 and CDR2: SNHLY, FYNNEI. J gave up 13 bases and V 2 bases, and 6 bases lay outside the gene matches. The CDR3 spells CASSETGTGYQHF. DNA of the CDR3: TGTGCCAGCAGTGAAACAGGGACAGGGTATCAGCATTTT.

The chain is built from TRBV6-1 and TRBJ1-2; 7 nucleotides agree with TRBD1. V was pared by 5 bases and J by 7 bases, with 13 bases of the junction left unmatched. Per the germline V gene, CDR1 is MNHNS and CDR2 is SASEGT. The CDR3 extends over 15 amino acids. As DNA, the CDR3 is TGTGCCAGCAGTTCTCGGGACGACAACAGGGGTGGCTACACCTTC. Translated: CASSSRDDNRGGYTF.

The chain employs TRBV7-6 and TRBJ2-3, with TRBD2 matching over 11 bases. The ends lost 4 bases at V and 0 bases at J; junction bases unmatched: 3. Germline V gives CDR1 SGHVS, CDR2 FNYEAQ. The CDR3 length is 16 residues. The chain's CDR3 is CASSSASGRSTDTQYF. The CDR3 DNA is TGTGCCAGCAGCTCGGCTAGCGGGAGGAGCACAGATACGCAGTATTTT.

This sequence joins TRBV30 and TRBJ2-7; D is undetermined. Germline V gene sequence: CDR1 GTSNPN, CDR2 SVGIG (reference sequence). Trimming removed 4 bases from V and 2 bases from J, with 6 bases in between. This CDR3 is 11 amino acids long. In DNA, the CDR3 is TGTGCCTGGAATCAGGCCTACGAGCAGTACTTC. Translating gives CAWNQAYEQYF.

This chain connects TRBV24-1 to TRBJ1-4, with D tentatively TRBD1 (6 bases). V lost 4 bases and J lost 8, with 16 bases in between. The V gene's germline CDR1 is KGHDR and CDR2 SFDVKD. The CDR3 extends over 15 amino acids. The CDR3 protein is CATSDPRGGDEKLFF. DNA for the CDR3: TGTGCCACCAGTGACCCCCGAGGGGGGGACGAAAAACTGTTTTTT.

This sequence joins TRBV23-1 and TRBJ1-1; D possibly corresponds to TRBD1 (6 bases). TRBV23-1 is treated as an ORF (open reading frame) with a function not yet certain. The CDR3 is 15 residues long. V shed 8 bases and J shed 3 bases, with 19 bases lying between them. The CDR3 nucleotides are TGCGCCAGCCCCAAGGGGGGGGGTTGGCACACTGAAGCTTTCTTT. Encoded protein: CASPKGGGWHTEAFF.

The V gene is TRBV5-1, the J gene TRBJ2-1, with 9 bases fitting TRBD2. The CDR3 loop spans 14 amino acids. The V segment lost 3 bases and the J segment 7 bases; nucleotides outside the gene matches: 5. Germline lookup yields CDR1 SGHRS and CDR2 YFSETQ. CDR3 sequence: CASSSSAGGNEQFF. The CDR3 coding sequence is TGCGCCAGCAGCTCAAGTGCGGGGGGGAATGAGCAGTTCTTC.

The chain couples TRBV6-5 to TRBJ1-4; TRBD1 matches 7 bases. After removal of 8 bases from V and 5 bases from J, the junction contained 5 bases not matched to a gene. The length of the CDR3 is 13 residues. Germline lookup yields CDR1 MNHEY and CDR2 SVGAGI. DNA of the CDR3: TGTGCCAGCCAGGGACAGAGAAATGAAAAACTGTTTTTT. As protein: CASQGQRNEKLFF.

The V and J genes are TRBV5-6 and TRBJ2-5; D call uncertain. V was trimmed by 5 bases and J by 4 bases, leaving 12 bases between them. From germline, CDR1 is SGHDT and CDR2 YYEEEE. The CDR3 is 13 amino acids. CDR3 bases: TGTGCCAGCAGGCAATCAGGAATAGAGACCCAGTACTTC. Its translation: CASRQSGIETQYF.

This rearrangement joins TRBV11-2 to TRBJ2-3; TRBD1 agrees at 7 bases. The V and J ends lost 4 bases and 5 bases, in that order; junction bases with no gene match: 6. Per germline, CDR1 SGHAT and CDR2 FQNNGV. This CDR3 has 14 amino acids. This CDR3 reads CASSSRDRRDTQYF. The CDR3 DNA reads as TGTGCCAGCAGCTCCCGGGACAGAAGAGATACGCAGTATTTT.

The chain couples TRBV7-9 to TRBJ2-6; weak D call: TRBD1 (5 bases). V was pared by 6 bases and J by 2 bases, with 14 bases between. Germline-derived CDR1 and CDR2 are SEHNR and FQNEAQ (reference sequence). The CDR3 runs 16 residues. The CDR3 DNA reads TGTGCCAGCAGGTCCGCAGGGTGGACTGGGGCCAACGTCCTGACTTTC. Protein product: CASRSAGWTGANVLTF.

CDR3 DNA: TGTGCCAGTAGCCTCCTAGCGGCTAGCACAGATACGCAGTATTTT. Its translation: CASSLLAASTDTQYF. The rearrangement uses TRBV19 and TRBJ2-3; 7 positions match TRBD2. Trimming at V came to 6 bases and at J to 0 bases, leaving 6 bases not matched to a gene. Germline V CDR1 and CDR2: LNHDA, SQIVND (reference sequence). The CDR3 runs 15 residues.

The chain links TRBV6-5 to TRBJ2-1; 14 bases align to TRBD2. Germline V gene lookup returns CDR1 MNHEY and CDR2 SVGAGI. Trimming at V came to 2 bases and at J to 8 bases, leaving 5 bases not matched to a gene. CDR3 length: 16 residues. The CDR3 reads CASSYRLAGGGDEQFF. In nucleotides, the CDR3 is TGTGCCAGCAGTTACCGACTAGCGGGAGGGGGAGATGAGCAGTTCTTC.

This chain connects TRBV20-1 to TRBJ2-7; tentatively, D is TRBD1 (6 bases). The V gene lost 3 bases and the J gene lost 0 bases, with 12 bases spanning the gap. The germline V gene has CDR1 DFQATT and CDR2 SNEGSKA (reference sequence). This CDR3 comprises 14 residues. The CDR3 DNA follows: TGCAGTGCTAGTCCCTCGACAGGCTCCTACGAGCAGTACTTC. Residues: CSASPSTGSYEQYF.